The 10 T cell receptor beta chains below all came from one sample that was sequenced in a study of Graves' ophthalmopathy and Graves' hyperthyroidism. RNA transcripts served as template for amplifying TCR beta CDR3 sequences. Investigators did first-round RT-PCR with HTBI primers, then second-round multiplex PCR. In TCRdb, the multiplex PCR reads were re-called with MiXCR into one record per CDR3 protein. The table has hundreds of thousands of distinct CDR3 sequences, 40% seen once. Sequenced: peripheral blood. These receptors were taken from an adult man with Graves' ophthalmopathy.

The chain joins TRBV9 to TRBJ2-5; maybe TRBD2 (6 bases). The CDR3 spans 15 residues. Germline assignment: CDR1 SGDLS and CDR2 YYNGEE. The V end lost 2 bases, the J end lost 0 bases, and 11 bases lay between the germline ends. The CDR3, as DNA: TGTGCCAGCAGCGTCTCGGGACTGAACCAAGAGACCCAGTACTTC. It codes for CASSVSGLNQETQYF.

This clonotype was found once. The V call is TRBV20-1, the J call TRBJ2-5; D is possibly TRBD1 (6 bases). The CDR3 sequence is 15 residues long. Germline CDR1 DFQATT, CDR2 SNEGSKA (reference sequence). Trimming shortened V by 5 bases and J by 4 bases, and 20 bases separated the two germline ends. The CDR3 reads CSALSGTRGGETQYF. In nucleotides, the CDR3 is TGCAGTGCTCTATCGGGGACAAGGGGCGGAGAGACCCAGTACTTC.

In its sample, this clonotype was seen a few times. CDR3 amino acids: CASSMWGKEYEQYF. CDR3 nucleotides: TGTGCCAGCAGCATGTGGGGGAAGGAATACGAGCAGTACTTC. The chain couples TRBV12-3 or TRBV12-4 to TRBJ2-7, with D perhaps matching TRBD1 or TRBD2 (5 bases each). V shed 6 bases and J shed 4 bases, with 16 bases lying between them. The CDR3 loop spans 14 amino acids.

In DNA form, the CDR3 reads TGTGCCAGCAGATACGGACAGGGGAACTATGGCTACACCTTC. Amino acids: CASRYGQGNYGYTF. This sequence joins TRBV5-4 and TRBJ1-2; 9 nucleotides align to TRBD1. Germline V lookup: CDR1 SGHNT, CDR2 YYREEE (reference sequence). The CDR3 consists of 14 residues. The junction had 4 bases not matched to a gene; V was cut back by 5 bases and J by 2 bases.

This clonotype was recorded at least ten times. The rearrangement links TRBV20-1 to TRBJ2-7; the D gene is possibly TRBD1 (6 bases). The length of the CDR3 is 11 residues. Trimming took 6 bases from V and 3 from J, leaving 9 bases between them. CDR1 and CDR2 from the germline V gene are DFQATT and SNEGSKA (reference sequence). CDR3 sequence reads: CSAETGYEQYF. CDR3 sequence (DNA): TGCAGTGCCGAGACAGGCTACGAGCAGTACTTC.

A word on this clonotype: The junction departs from germline at one end; a sequencing error may be responsible. This chain joins TRBV10-3 and TRBJ2-3; 8 bases are shared with TRBD2. The germline V gene has CDR1 ENHRY and CDR2 SYGVKD. This CDR3 has 17 amino acids. CDR3 in amino acids: CAISEYSAGASTDTQDF. For the CDR3, the DNA is TGTGCCATCAGTGAGTACTCAGCGGGGGCCAGCACAGATACGCAGGACTTC.

The chain is built from TRBV25-1 and TRBJ1-2; the match to TRBD1 covers 8 bases. The CDR3 extends over 13 amino acids. The germline gives CDR1 MGHDK, CDR2 SYGVNS. CDR3: CARDRTGTYGYTF. Written as DNA, the CDR3 is TGTGCTAGAGATAGGACAGGGACCTATGGCTACACCTTC.

This chain uses TRBV24-1 with TRBJ1-5, with 8 bases that match TRBD1. Germline assignment: CDR1 KGHDR and CDR2 SFDVKD. V was clipped by 6 bases and J by 5 bases; unmatched bases: 5. The CDR3 spans 14 residues. DNA for the CDR3: TGTGCCACCAGTCACCCGACAGGGGATCAGCCCCAGCATTTT. This encodes CATSHPTGDQPQHF.

This clonotype turned up a few times. The chain employs TRBV7-9 and TRBJ1-6, with D unresolved. The V and J ends lost 3 bases and 4 bases respectively, with 10 bases between them. CDR3 length: 15 amino acids. Germline-derived CDR1 and CDR2 are SEHNR and FQNEAQ (reference sequence). CDR3 DNA sequence: TGTGCCAGCAGCTTGGATCCGGGGTATAATTCACCCCTCCACTTT. It translates to CASSLDPGYNSPLHF.

This clonotype was observed a few times. V and J are TRBV20-1 and TRBJ1-6, with 9 bases fitting TRBD1. V was pared by 3 bases and J by 10 bases, with 7 bases of the junction left unmatched. The CDR3 covers 14 residues. Per the germline V gene, CDR1 is DFQATT and CDR2 is SNEGSKA (reference sequence). In DNA, the CDR3 is TGCAGTGCTAGTCTAGGGACAGGGTGGTCACCCCTCCACTTT. Protein: CSASLGTGWSPLHF.